The source of this T cell receptor beta chain is a study of regulatory T cells in long-lasting Graves disease. About the research overall: Over 5 years on antithyroid drugs plus positive TSH receptor antibodies marked Graves' disease as persistent.

Combining iRepertoire HTBI primers with Arm-PCR of CDR3 regions, the authors built TCR beta libraries. TCRdb passed the multiplex PCR reads through MiXCR, listing each CDR3 protein once. Here the sample spans 300,000 to 350,000 distinct CDR3 sequences, less than 20% being singletons. The sample's time point: persistent/refractory GD, antithyroid drugs over 5 years with positive TRAb. Generation of the TCR library employed RNA extracted from PBMCs. The source material was peripheral blood mononuclear cells (PBMCs), sampled when the disease was refractory, from a patient treated with antithyroid drugs. The TCR was taken from a female donor with Graves disease.

The DNA for the CDR3 is TGCGCCAGCAGCTTGGGACAGAGCGATCCGAATGAGCAGTTCTTC. The encoded protein is CASSLGQSDPNEQFF. The J gene is TRBJ2-1, the V gene TRBV5-1; D may be TRBD1 (5 bases). With 0 bases removed from V and 7 bases from J, the gap between germline ends came to 14 bases. CDR3 length: 15 residues. The germline CDR1 and CDR2 sequences are SGHRS and YFSETQ.